The 23 T cell receptor beta chains in this list originate from one sample, sequenced in a study of preoperative IRX-2 immunotherapy in early breast cancer. The data were produced by immunoSEQ multiplex PCR, yet TCRdb's version contains in-frame clones alone and is incomplete. The table lists 10,000 to 15,000 clones, approximately 91% of them singletons. Sample treatment: preoperative locoregional IRX-2 cytokine immunotherapy. The sample was gathered from a patient treated with IRX-2 immunotherapy. Receptors were obtained from a human donor with breast cancer.

V and J are TRBV4-1 and TRBJ1-3; 7 bases are a match to TRBD1. Germline V gene data show CDR1 as MGHRA and CDR2 as YSYEKL. The CDR3 spans 16 residues. V shed 0 bases and J 0 bases; nucleotides not matched to a gene: 2. The CDR3 protein is CASSQDRQGSGNTIYF. In DNA form, the CDR3 reads TGCGCCAGCAGCCAAGATAGACAGGGCTCTGGAAACACCATATATTTT.

J is TRBJ1-5 and V is TRBV19; D call uncertain. The V gene lost 5 bases and the J gene lost 8 bases, with 10 bases spanning the gap. CDR3 length: 12 residues. Germline V gene data show CDR1 as LNHDA and CDR2 as SQIVND (reference sequence). This CDR3 is CASSPPSEPQHF. The CDR3 nucleotides are TGTGCCAGTAGTCCGCCCTCGGAGCCCCAGCATTTT.

The V and J genes are TRBV10-3 and TRBJ1-1; possible D gene TRBD1, 5 bases. The CDR3 runs to 15 residues. The germline CDR1 and CDR2 sequences are ENHRY and SYGVKD. The V gene lost 6 bases and the J gene lost 1 base, with 15 bases spanning the gap. The chain's CDR3 is CAISAPQTANTEAFF. The CDR3 bases are TGTGCCATCAGCGCACCTCAGACAGCGAACACTGAAGCTTTCTTT.

V gene TRBV9 combines with J gene TRBJ1-2; no definite D call. From germline, CDR1 is SGDLS and CDR2 YYNGEE. Trimming took off 0 bases at V and 4 bases at J, with 7 bases between the two ends. The CDR3 spans 13 residues. In DNA form, the CDR3 reads TGTGCCAGCAGCGTAGTCCCGGGCTATGGCTACACCTTC. Translating it yields CASSVVPGYGYTF. Complete variable domain (other parts from reference TRBV9 and TRBJ1-2): DSGVTQTPKHLITATGQRVTLRCSPRSGDLSVYWYQQSLDQGLQFLIQYYNGEERAKGNILERFSAQQFPDLHSELNLSSLELGDSALYFCASSVVPGYGYTFGSGTRLTVV.

This clone appeared once. This chain links TRBV9 with TRBJ1-4; possibly TRBD1 for D (6 bases). Germline lookup yields CDR1 SGDLS and CDR2 YYNGEE. The V and J ends lost 3 bases and 8 bases respectively, with 14 bases between them. The CDR3 spans 14 residues. The CDR3 spells CASSAPDRPEKLFF. CDR3 sequence (DNA): TGTGCCAGCAGCGCCCCGGACAGACCAGAAAAACTGTTTTTT.

The rearrangement links TRBV28 to TRBJ1-4, with D tentatively TRBD1 (6 bases). The germline gives CDR1 MDHEN, CDR2 SYDVKM. Trimming left V 11 bases short and J 7 bases short, with 17 bases between. The CDR3 contains 13 residues. DNA for the CDR3: TGTGCCTCTTCGGGGGGGGCAGTTGAAAAACTGTTTTTT. As protein: CASSGGAVEKLFF.

The rearrangement links TRBV19 to TRBJ1-2; 7 bases align to TRBD1. This CDR3 contains 13 residues. Germline V gene lookup returns CDR1 LNHDA and CDR2 SQIVND (reference sequence). V trimming: 7 bases; J trimming: 8 bases; junction bases outside the gene matches: 10. The CDR3 spells CASTPGGSPGYTF. The CDR3 DNA sequence: TGTGCCAGTACCCCAGGGGGTTCGCCGGGCTACACCTTC. Based on the CDR3 plus reference TRBV19 and TRBJ1-2, the full variable domain is DGGITQSPKYLFRKEGQNVTLSCEQNLNHDAMYWYRQDPGQGLRLIYYSQIVNDFQKGDIAEGYSVSREKKESFPLTVTSAQKNPTAFYLCASTPGGSPGYTFGSGTRLTVV.

The V and J genes are TRBV4-1 and TRBJ2-3, with 9 positions matching TRBD2. The germline gives CDR1 MGHRA, CDR2 YSYEKL. This CDR3 region has 15 residues. V shed 1 base, J shed 4 bases, and the junction held 3 bases outside the gene matches. The CDR3 coding sequence is TGCGCCAGCAGCCAAGCGGCGGGGGGGCCAGATACGCAGTATTTT. Its protein product is CASSQAAGGPDTQYF.

This chain joins TRBV11-2 and TRBJ1-4; TRBD1 aligns across 7 bases. With V trimmed by 0 bases and J by 2 bases, 6 bases remained unmatched. Germline V gives CDR1 SGHAT, CDR2 FQNNGV. This CDR3 is 17 amino acids long. DNA of the CDR3: TGTGCCAGCAGCTTAGATCGCAGGGGGACTACTAATGAAAAACTGTTTTTT. It specifies CASSLDRRGTTNEKLFF.

V is TRBV28 and J is TRBJ1-5, with TRBD1 as a possible D gene (6 bases). V was shortened by 3 bases and J by 6 bases, with 18 bases between the two germline ends. The CDR3 contains 16 residues. Germline V lookup: CDR1 MDHEN, CDR2 SYDVKM. The CDR3 nucleotides read TGTGCCAGCAGTTTCCTTACTCAGGGGCTTGGTCAGCCCCAGCATTTT. This codes for CASSFLTQGLGQPQHF.

J is TRBJ2-3 and V is TRBV5-4; D assignment may be TRBD1 or TRBD2 (6 bases each). Germline CDR1 SGHNT, CDR2 YYREEE (reference sequence). Trimming left V 5 bases short and J 2 bases short, with 12 bases between. CDR3 length: 14 residues. The CDR3 coding sequence is TGTGCCAGCAGTCCTTGGGGGGCCACAGATACGCAGTATTTT. Translated, it gives CASSPWGATDTQYF.

This sequence joins TRBV5-1 and TRBJ2-2; no firm D call. Between the trimmed V and J ends, which lost 0 bases and 2 bases, there was a span of 8 bases. From germline, CDR1 is SGHRS and CDR2 YFSETQ. There are 15 residues in the CDR3. Here the CDR3 reads CASSLEVYNTGELFF. In nucleotides, the CDR3 is TGCGCCAGCAGCTTGGAGGTCTACAACACCGGGGAGCTGTTTTTT.

This CDR3 is CASSQATGYYGYTF. The CDR3 coding sequence is TGTGCCAGCAGCCAAGCCACAGGTTACTATGGCTACACCTTC. The chain has TRBV28 and TRBJ1-2, with D perhaps TRBD1 (5 bases). Looked up from germline, CDR1 is MDHEN and CDR2 is SYDVKM. Between the trimmed V and J ends, which lost 6 bases and 3 bases, there was a span of 14 bases. The CDR3 runs to 14 residues.

The chain recombines TRBV6-5 with TRBJ2-5, with D possibly being TRBD1 (7 bases). Germline CDR1 reads MNHEY; CDR2 reads SVGAGI. V gave up 2 bases and J gave up 2 bases, with 12 bases separating them. This CDR3 has 15 amino acids. The CDR3 is CASSYEGAGQETQYF. The CDR3 DNA follows: TGTGCCAGCAGTTACGAGGGGGCGGGGCAAGAGACCCAGTACTTC.

The gene calls are TRBV2 and TRBJ2-7; possibly TRBD1 for D (6 bases). The CDR3 contains 11 residues. V dropped 5 bases and J dropped 4 bases, with 6 bases sitting between them. CDR1 and CDR2 from the germline V gene are SNHLY and FYNNEI. The CDR3 DNA follows: TGTGCCAGCAGTACAGGGTACGAGCAGTACTTC. Translation gives CASSTGYEQYF.

The chain has TRBV9 and TRBJ1-3, with no clear D. CDR1 and CDR2 (germline): SGDLS, YYNGEE. The CDR3 has 12 amino acids. Trimming pared 4 bases from V and 13 bases from J, leaving 15 bases between. The CDR3: CASSLSGQWIYF. In DNA, the CDR3 is TGTGCCAGCAGCTTGTCCGGGCAGTGGATATATTTT.

The genes are TRBV7-9 and TRBJ1-2; a possible D gene is TRBD1 (5 bases). Germline loops: CDR1 SEHNR, CDR2 FQNEAQ (reference sequence). The CDR3 is 13 amino acids. Trimming cost V 3 bases and J 8 bases, with 13 bases left between them. The CDR3 reads CASSLVLGGGYTF. In DNA, the CDR3 is TGTGCCAGCAGCTTGGTCCTGGGGGGAGGCTACACCTTC.

This chain connects TRBV7-9 to TRBJ2-2; D possibly corresponds to TRBD2 (5 bases). CDR3 length: 15 amino acids. Trimming cost V 5 bases and J 0 bases, with 10 bases left between them. Germline CDR1 reads SEHNR; CDR2 reads FQNEAQ (reference sequence). CDR3 residues: CASSRGGPNTGELFF. CDR3 bases: TGTGCCAGCAGCCGAGGAGGACCGAACACCGGGGAGCTGTTTTTT.

The J gene is TRBJ1-1, the V gene TRBV7-3; D not resolved. Deletions cut 3 bases from V and 1 base from J, with 6 bases between. CDR1 SGHTA and CDR2 FQGTGA come from the germline V gene. The CDR3 consists of 13 residues. This CDR3 reads CASSLGANTEAFF. For the CDR3, the DNA is TGTGCCAGCAGCTTGGGAGCGAACACTGAAGCTTTCTTT.

The rearrangement uses TRBV5-8 and TRBJ1-4; the D gene is possibly TRBD1 (6 bases). The CDR3 is made up of 16 amino acids. V lost 2 bases and J 0 bases, leaving 11 bases between the germline ends. From germline, CDR1 is SGHTS and CDR2 YDEGEE. CDR3 residues: CASSFGQSATNEKLFF. CDR3 nucleotide sequence: TGTGCCAGCAGCTTCGGACAGAGTGCAACTAATGAAAAACTGTTTTTT.

This chain connects TRBV19 to TRBJ2-5; the D gene is possibly TRBD2 (8 bases). The CDR3 length is 18 residues. Germline V CDR1 and CDR2: LNHDA, SQIVND (reference sequence). V was trimmed by 10 bases and J by 1 base, leaving 28 bases between them. CDR3 loop: CANTTVATRGDSQETQYF. The DNA of the CDR3 is TGTGCCAACACCACCGTCGCGACGCGGGGGGACAGCCAAGAGACCCAGTACTTC. Complete variable domain (other parts from reference TRBV19 and TRBJ2-5): DGGITQSPKYLFRKEGQNVTLSCEQNLNHDAMYWYRQDPGQGLRLIYYSQIVNDFQKGDIAEGYSVSREKKESFPLTVTSAQKNPTAFYLCANTTVATRGDSQETQYFGPGTRLLVL.

DNA of the CDR3: TGTGCCAGCAACCCAGGGAGCGGGGGGACGAACAATGAGCAGTTCTTC. As protein: CASNPGSGGTNNEQFF. The chain is built from TRBV5-6 and TRBJ2-1; 9 bases are shared with TRBD2. V trimming: 6 bases; J trimming: 5 bases; junction bases outside the gene matches: 12. Germline-derived CDR1 and CDR2 are SGHDT and YYEEEE. The CDR3 has 16 amino acids.

The gene calls are TRBV5-1 and TRBJ2-3, with D unclear. CDR3 length: 15 amino acids. The V end lost 0 bases, the J end lost 3 bases, and 11 bases lay between the germline ends. The germline V gene has CDR1 SGHRS and CDR2 YFSETQ. CDR3 DNA: TGCGCCAGCAGCTTGGCAACAAGTGGTACAGATACGCAGTATTTT. Its protein is CASSLATSGTDTQYF. Looking up the rest from reference TRBV5-1 and TRBJ2-3 gives the full variable domain: KAGVTQTPRYLIKTRGQQVTLSCSPISGHRSVSWYQQTPGQGLQFLFEYFSETQRNKGNFPGRFSGRQFSNSRSEMNVSTLELGDSALYLCASSLATSGTDTQYFGPGTRLTVL.